Shown below are 19 T cell receptor beta chains from a single sample sequenced in a study of T cells in Graves' hyperthyroidism and ophthalmopathy. Amplification targeted TCR beta CDR3 regions from RNA transcripts. HTBI primers drove first-round RT-PCR of the TCR CDR3. Each CDR3 protein is one row after TCRdb ran MiXCR on the multiplex PCR reads. This table holds over 700,000 distinct CDR3 sequences, more than 30% found once. What was sequenced was blood. The receptors here all came from a man aged 18 to 29 with Graves' hyperthyroidism.

Relative to its sample, this clonotype is medium-sized. The chain has TRBV2 and TRBJ1-2; the D gene is possibly TRBD1 (5 bases). The CDR3 has 12 amino acids. Trimming stripped 11 bases from V and 4 bases from J, with 14 bases between. Germline V lookup: CDR1 SNHLY, CDR2 FYNNEI. CDR3 in DNA: TGTGCCGCCAGGGTGATCTCCTATGGCTACACCTTC. It codes for CAARVISYGYTF.

Many counts were recorded for this clonotype. The chain links TRBV12-3 or TRBV12-4 to TRBJ2-6; D ambiguous. With 4 bases removed from V and 1 base from J, the gap between germline ends came to 5 bases. The CDR3 contains 14 residues. The CDR3 reads CASSSLSGANVLTF. For the CDR3, the DNA is TGTGCCAGCAGTTCCCTATCTGGGGCCAACGTCCTGACTTTC.

The chain joins TRBV25-1 to TRBJ1-1; 8 positions match TRBD1. CDR1 and CDR2 from the germline V gene are MGHDK and SYGVNS. V lost 6 bases, J lost 10 bases, and 10 bases stayed unmatched. This CDR3 region has 13 residues. The CDR3 DNA reads TGTGCCAGCAGCCTCGACAGGGGAGTAAGAGCTTTCTTT. Translation: CASSLDRGVRAFF.

This clonotype occurred many times. The V and J genes are TRBV9 and TRBJ1-1; weak D call: TRBD1 (6 bases). Trimming removed 2 bases at V and 5 bases at J, with 13 bases between. Per the germline V gene, CDR1 is SGDLS and CDR2 is YYNGEE. CDR3 length equals 14 residues. This CDR3 reads CASSVGGLGTEAFF. The CDR3 coding sequence is TGTGCCAGCAGCGTTGGGGGGCTGGGGACTGAAGCTTTCTTT.

The CDR3: CASSPTGANEKLFF. The CDR3, as DNA: TGTGCCAGCAGTCCTACAGGGGCTAATGAAAAACTGTTTTTT. The chain couples TRBV6-5 to TRBJ1-4; 7 positions agree with TRBD1. The germline gives CDR1 MNHEY, CDR2 SVGAGI. The ends lost 5 bases at V and 3 bases at J; junction bases unmatched: 3. The CDR3 sequence is 14 residues long.

This clonotype has just a few counts. V gene TRBV9 combines with J gene TRBJ2-7; TRBD1 matches 7 bases. This CDR3 has 15 residues. The V and J ends lost 4 bases and 0 bases, in that order; junction bases with no gene match: 7. Germline V gives CDR1 SGDLS, CDR2 YYNGEE. The CDR3 coding sequence is TGTGCCAGCAGCTCATTGGACAGGAGCTCCTACGAGCAGTACTTC. Its translation: CASSSLDRSSYEQYF.

This clonotype was counted ten times or more. V usage is TRBV14 and J usage is TRBJ1-1; D not certain. Trimming took off 7 bases at V and 2 bases at J, with 11 bases between the two ends. This CDR3 is 13 amino acids long. The germline V gene encodes CDR1 SGHDN and CDR2 FVKESK. CDR3 nucleotide sequence: TGTGCCAGCATAGCTTGGGGAAACACTGAAGCTTTCTTT. Translated: CASIAWGNTEAFF.

Many counts were recorded for this clonotype. The chain combines TRBV7-9 with TRBJ1-1; D remains ambiguous. The germline V gene encodes CDR1 SEHNR and CDR2 FQNEAQ (reference sequence). Trimming pared 7 bases from V and 1 base from J, leaving 10 bases between. The CDR3 length is 13 residues. The CDR3 loop is CASIRSANTEAFF. The CDR3 DNA is TGTGCCAGCATAAGGTCGGCGAACACTGAAGCTTTCTTT.

This clonotype was recorded at least ten times. The chain uses TRBV5-1 and TRBJ2-7; D ambiguous. The V end was cut by 2 bases, the J end by 6 bases, with 12 bases between. Germline V gene data show CDR1 as SGHRS and CDR2 as YFSETQ. The CDR3 consists of 13 residues. The CDR3 region is CASSFITESEQYF. In DNA, the CDR3 is TGCGCCAGCAGCTTCATCACAGAATCCGAGCAGTACTTC.

The genes are TRBV7-2 and TRBJ2-7; the D is unclear. Between the trimmed V and J ends, which lost 8 bases and 4 bases, there was a span of 12 bases. The germline V gene has CDR1 SGHTA and CDR2 FQGNSA. This CDR3 comprises 12 residues. CDR3 amino acids: CASGKGIYEQYF. The CDR3 nucleotides are TGTGCCAGCGGGAAGGGAATATACGAGCAGTACTTC.

A word on this clonotype: This may stem from a read error, because a much larger clone lies one nucleotide away. The J gene is TRBJ1-2, the V gene TRBV2; tentatively, D is TRBD1 (5 bases). This CDR3 contains 11 residues. The germline CDR1 and CDR2 sequences are SNHLY and FYNNEI. V was cut by 8 bases and J by 4 bases, with 8 bases left in between. CDR3 residues: CASFDSYGYTF. The DNA of the CDR3 is TGTGCCAGCTTCGACAGCTATGGCTACACCTTC.

This clonotype was recorded a few times. The gene calls are TRBV6-6 and TRBJ1-2, with TRBD1 identical over 10 bases. The length of the CDR3 is 14 residues. Trimming at V came to 3 bases and at J to 6 bases, leaving 4 bases not matched to a gene. Germline CDR1 is MNHNY and CDR2 is SVGAGI (reference sequence). This CDR3 is CASSYRTGGDGYTF. For the CDR3, the DNA is TGTGCCAGCAGTTATAGGACAGGGGGGGATGGCTACACCTTC.

V usage is TRBV7-9 and J usage is TRBJ2-7; 11 nucleotides line up with TRBD2. From germline, CDR1 is SEHNR and CDR2 FQNEAQ (reference sequence). The CDR3 contains 17 residues. With V trimmed by 6 bases and J by 2 bases, 12 bases remained unmatched. The chain's CDR3 is CASSSSSRLAGPYEQYF. Written as DNA, the CDR3 is TGTGCCAGCAGTTCAAGCTCAAGACTAGCGGGGCCCTACGAGCAGTACTTC.

A remark on this clonotype: One end of the junction fails to match germline, which may point to a read error. This sequence joins TRBV12-3 or TRBV12-4 and TRBJ2-2; D not resolved. The CDR3 is 15 amino acids. The DNA of the CDR3 is TGTGCCAGCAGCTTAGCCCCGTTGAACACCGGGGAGCTGTTTTTT. Translating gives CASSLAPLNTGELFF.

The genes are TRBV7-9 and TRBJ1-2; TRBD1 matches at 11 bases. The CDR3 has 15 residues. The germline CDR1 and CDR2 sequences are SEHNR and FQNEAQ (reference sequence). After removal of 5 bases from V and 6 bases from J, the junction contained 8 bases not matched to a gene. This chain's CDR3 is CASSILGQGGDGYTF. CDR3 nucleotides: TGTGCCAGCAGCATCCTGGGACAGGGGGGGGATGGCTACACCTTC. Complete variable domain (other parts from reference TRBV7-9 and TRBJ1-2): DTGVSQNPRHKITKRGQNVTFRCDPISEHNRLYWYRQTLGQGPEFLTYFQNEAQLEKSRLLSDRFSAERPKGSFSTLEIQRTEQGDSAMYLCASSILGQGGDGYTFGSGTRLTVV.

This chain connects TRBV12-3 or TRBV12-4 to TRBJ2-7, with TRBD1 matching 9 bases. The CDR3 runs 15 residues. V dropped 3 bases and J dropped 7; count of bases not matched to a gene: 10. CDR3 sequence: CASSFPTGGLGEQYF. CDR3 in DNA: TGTGCCAGCAGTTTCCCGACAGGGGGACTGGGTGAGCAGTACTTC.

This clonotype was counted many times. The chain combines TRBV29-1 with TRBJ1-1, with 11 bases lining up with TRBD1. V gave up 3 bases and J gave up 5 bases; unmatched junction bases: 5. The CDR3 has 14 residues. Germline V CDR1 and CDR2: SQVTM, ANQGSEA. CDR3 in DNA: TGCAGCGTTGACCCGGGACAGGGGGTTACTGAAGCTTTCTTT. Amino acid sequence: CSVDPGQGVTEAFF.

The table lists this clonotype with a few counts. This chain uses TRBV4-2 with TRBJ2-2; TRBD2 matches 12 bases. The junction had 8 bases not matched to a gene; V was cut back by 5 bases and J by 7 bases. CDR1 and CDR2 from the germline V gene are LGHNA and YNFKEQ. This CDR3 spans 16 amino acids. The CDR3: CASSTRTSGEVGELFF. The CDR3 nucleotides are TGTGCCAGCAGCACACGGACTAGCGGGGAGGTCGGGGAGCTGTTTTTT.

The chain recombines TRBV20-1 with TRBJ2-7; 8 bases fit TRBD1. Germline trimming cut 5 bases from V and 1 base from J; bases unmatched to any gene: 7. Germline V gene data show CDR1 as DFQATT and CDR2 as SNEGSKA (reference sequence). This CDR3 has 14 residues. The CDR3 loop is CSAVPGTGSYEQYF. Here the CDR3 DNA reads TGCAGTGCTGTCCCCGGGACAGGATCCTACGAGCAGTACTTC.